This T cell receptor beta chain was sequenced during a study of beta chain features in type 1 diabetes. The CDR3 covers 14 residues. Germline CDR1 reads MDHEN; CDR2 reads SYDVKM. Germline trimming cut 3 bases from V and 3 bases from J; bases unmatched to any gene: 4. Expressed TCRB transcripts were sequenced because the isolated RNA had all been reverse transcribed beforehand. Measured with immunoSEQ multiplex PCR; TCRdb has only the in-frame clones, and not every one. The sample consists of about 160,000 clones, approximately 8.7% of them appearing once. Study findings and constraints: The VDJ junctions of type 1 diabetes patients carried fewer insertions and more deletions. The question left open here concerned HLA type influencing TCRB rearrangement. People with Type 1 diabetes carried modestly yet significantly shorter TCRB CDR3s in all four CD4+ subsets.

The sample holds a few counts of this clone. Its specificity is unknown. The TCR was taken from a woman under 40 with type 1 diabetes. The chain links TRBV28 to TRBJ1-1; 7 positions agree with TRBD1. The sequenced sample consisted of central memory CD4+ T cells from blood. CDR3 DNA: TGTGCCAGCAGTTTCCACAGGGGCGACACTGAAGCTTTCTTT. Protein: CASSFHRGDTEAFF.